These 13 T cell receptor beta chains share one sample of origin, sequenced in a study of T cell repertoires in ileal Crohn's disease. Produced via immunoSEQ multiplex PCR; TCRdb's table is partial and in-frame only. The repertoire holds 5,500 to 7,500 clones, with roughly 88% as singletons. Sample: ileal tissue. These receptors were collected from an adult with Crohn's disease.

The chain combines TRBV30 with TRBJ1-3; no clear D. With 5 bases removed from V and 3 bases from J, the gap between germline ends came to 8 bases. From germline, CDR1 is GTSNPN and CDR2 SVGIG (reference sequence). This CDR3 has 12 residues. The CDR3 region is CAWGRGGNTIYF. The CDR3 DNA sequence: TGTGCCTGGGGCCGCGGTGGAAACACCATATATTTT.

The chain is built from TRBV30 and TRBJ1-5; 7 bases agree with TRBD1. The CDR3 contains 17 residues. The V segment lost 0 bases and the J segment 1 base; nucleotides outside the gene matches: 9. From germline, CDR1 is GTSNPN and CDR2 SVGIG (reference sequence). CDR3 sequence: CAWSVLGGEVSNQPQHF. The CDR3 coding sequence is TGTGCCTGGAGTGTCTTAGGGGGCGAAGTAAGCAATCAGCCCCAGCATTTT.

The genes are TRBV5-5 and TRBJ2-3; perhaps TRBD1 as D (6 bases). CDR1 is SGHKS, CDR2 YYEKEE, per germline (reference sequence). V lost 6 bases to trimming and J lost 15 bases, with 20 bases between them. The CDR3 has 12 amino acids. The CDR3 region has the DNA TGTGCCAGCACCTTACAGGGCGGGTTGGAATATTTT. Encoded protein: CASTLQGGLEYF.

CDR3 in DNA: TGTGCCAGCAGCGGAACAGGGGGTAGTAAGCGGGGGGACTACAATGAGCAGTTCTTC. Its translation: CASSGTGGSKRGDYNEQFF. This chain uses TRBV7-2 with TRBJ2-1; D possibly corresponds to TRBD2 (9 bases). V gave up 5 bases and J gave up 3 bases, with 26 bases separating them. The CDR3 consists of 19 residues. Germline CDR1 SGHTA, CDR2 FQGNSA.

The chain recombines TRBV27 with TRBJ1-6; TRBD1 matches at 7 bases. The CDR3 is 15 amino acids. Germline assignment: CDR1 MNHEY and CDR2 SMNVEV (reference sequence). V shed 5 bases, J shed 6 bases, and the junction held 7 bases outside the gene matches. The CDR3 is CASSPVGQINSPLHF. As DNA, the CDR3 is TGTGCCAGCAGTCCCGTGGGACAGATTAATTCACCCCTCCACTTT.

The V call is TRBV5-1, the J call TRBJ2-3; D is undetermined. Trimming removed 0 bases at V and 1 base at J, with 12 bases between. CDR1 is SGHRS and CDR2 is YFSETQ in the germline V gene. This CDR3 is built from 16 residues. CDR3 DNA sequence: TGCGCCAGCAGCTTGGGGCATCTGGCGGGCACAGATACGCAGTATTTT. Amino acids: CASSLGHLAGTDTQYF.

The chain carries TRBV6-1 and TRBJ2-1, with D perhaps matching TRBD1 (6 bases). The CDR3 loop spans 16 amino acids. V lost 2 bases and J lost 7, with 18 bases in between. Germline V gene sequence: CDR1 MNHNS, CDR2 SASEGT. Here the CDR3 reads CASSEFQGWGSNEQFF. The CDR3 nucleotides read TGTGCCAGCAGTGAATTCCAGGGGTGGGGGTCAAATGAGCAGTTCTTC.

This chain joins TRBV10-3 and TRBJ2-7, with 8 bases identical to TRBD1. The J segment lost 4 bases and the V segment lost 6 bases, leaving 8 bases of the junction unmatched. CDR3 length equals 14 residues. Germline values: CDR1 ENHRY, CDR2 SYGVKD. The CDR3 spells CAIRKGQATYEQYF. As DNA, the CDR3 is TGTGCCATCAGGAAGGGACAGGCAACATACGAGCAGTACTTC.

This sequence joins TRBV19 and TRBJ2-2, with 7 positions matching TRBD2. The CDR3 sequence is 14 residues long. J gave up 6 bases and V 1 base, and 2 bases lay outside the gene matches. Germline V lookup: CDR1 LNHDA, CDR2 SQIVND (reference sequence). In DNA, the CDR3 is TGTGCCAGTAGTATAGGGGGGGGGTCCGGGGAGCTGTTTTTT. It translates to CASSIGGGSGELFF.

The rearrangement links TRBV30 to TRBJ1-3, with a tentative D call TRBD1 (5 bases). In germline, CDR1 is GTSNPN, CDR2 SVGIG (reference sequence). This CDR3 is built from 13 residues. Trimming removed 4 bases from V and 1 base from J, with 8 bases in between. The CDR3 loop is CAWMSGSGNTIYF. Here the CDR3 DNA reads TGTGCCTGGATGTCAGGGTCTGGAAACACCATATATTTT.

The chain uses TRBV27 and TRBJ2-2; 7 bases match TRBD2. The CDR3 sequence is 16 residues long. Germline loops: CDR1 MNHEY, CDR2 SMNVEV (reference sequence). V lost 3 bases, J lost 2 bases, and 6 bases stayed unmatched. The CDR3 reads CASSFSGGGNTGELFF. The DNA for the CDR3 is TGTGCCAGCAGTTTCTCTGGCGGGGGAAACACCGGGGAGCTGTTTTTT.

The chain employs TRBV29-1 and TRBJ1-2; 9 bases fit TRBD1. Germline CDR1 is SQVTM and CDR2 is ANQGSEA. The V gene end was trimmed by 6 bases and the J gene end by 5 bases; junction bases not matched to a gene: 4. The CDR3 length is 12 residues. In nucleotides, the CDR3 is TGCAGCGTGTCCGGGACAGGGTATGGCTACACCTTC. Translation: CSVSGTGYGYTF.

This clone was seen more than once but under ten times. This CDR3 is CASSIQSGTAFSGNTIYF. As DNA, the CDR3 is TGTGCCAGTAGTATACAGTCCGGGACAGCATTCTCTGGAAACACCATATATTTT. The genes are TRBV19 and TRBJ1-3, with 7 bases matching TRBD1. The V gene end was trimmed by 2 bases and the J gene end by 0 bases; junction bases not matched to a gene: 10. Per the germline V gene, CDR1 is LNHDA and CDR2 is SQIVND (reference sequence). The CDR3 totals 18 residues.